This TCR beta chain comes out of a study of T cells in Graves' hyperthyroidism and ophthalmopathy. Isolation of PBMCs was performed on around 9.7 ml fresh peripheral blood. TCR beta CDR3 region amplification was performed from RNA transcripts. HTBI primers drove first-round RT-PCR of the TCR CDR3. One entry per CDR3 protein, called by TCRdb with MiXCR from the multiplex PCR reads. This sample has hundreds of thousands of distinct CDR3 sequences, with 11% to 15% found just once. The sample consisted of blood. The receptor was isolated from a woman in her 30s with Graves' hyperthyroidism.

The CDR3 sequence: CASRSHSGTNYEQYF. The CDR3 bases are TGTGCCAGCAGGAGCCACTCCGGGACTAACTACGAGCAGTACTTC. The gene calls are TRBV28 and TRBJ2-7, with TRBD2 identical over 7 bases. V was pared by 6 bases and J by 3 bases, with 11 bases of the junction left unmatched. This CDR3 has 15 amino acids. CDR1 is MDHEN and CDR2 is SYDVKM in the germline V gene.